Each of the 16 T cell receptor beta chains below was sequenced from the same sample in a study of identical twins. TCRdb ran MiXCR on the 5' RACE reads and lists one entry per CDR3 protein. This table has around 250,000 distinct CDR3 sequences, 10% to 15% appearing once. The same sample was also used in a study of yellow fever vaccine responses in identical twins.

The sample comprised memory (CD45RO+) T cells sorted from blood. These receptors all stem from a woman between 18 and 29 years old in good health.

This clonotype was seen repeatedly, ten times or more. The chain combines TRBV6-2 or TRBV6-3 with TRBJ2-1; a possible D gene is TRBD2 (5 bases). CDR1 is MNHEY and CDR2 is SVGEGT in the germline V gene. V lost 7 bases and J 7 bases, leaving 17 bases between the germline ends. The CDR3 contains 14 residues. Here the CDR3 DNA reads TGTGCCAGCACTGAGGGAGAGGTAGCGAATGAGCAGTTCTTC. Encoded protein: CASTEGEVANEQFF.

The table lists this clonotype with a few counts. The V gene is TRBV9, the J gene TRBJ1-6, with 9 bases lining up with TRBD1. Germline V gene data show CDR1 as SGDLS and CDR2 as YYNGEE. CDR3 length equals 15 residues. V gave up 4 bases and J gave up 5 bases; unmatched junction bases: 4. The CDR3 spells CASSPGDRDNSPLHF. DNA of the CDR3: TGTGCCAGCAGCCCCGGGGACAGGGATAATTCACCCCTCCACTTT.

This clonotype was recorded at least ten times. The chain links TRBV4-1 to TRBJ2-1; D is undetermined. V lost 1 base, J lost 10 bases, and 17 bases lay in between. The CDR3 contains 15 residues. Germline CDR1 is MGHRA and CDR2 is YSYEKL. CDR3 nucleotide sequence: TGCGCCAGCAGCCAAGGCCCCGACTCTCTTGGCGAGCAGTTCTTC. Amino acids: CASSQGPDSLGEQFF.

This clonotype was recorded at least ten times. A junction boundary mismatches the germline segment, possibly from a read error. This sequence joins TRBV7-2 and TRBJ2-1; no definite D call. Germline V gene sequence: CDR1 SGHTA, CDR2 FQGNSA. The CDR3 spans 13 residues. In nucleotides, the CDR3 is TGTGCCAGCAGCTTAGACGGCAGCTCTGAGCGGTTCTTC. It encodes CASSLDGSSERFF.

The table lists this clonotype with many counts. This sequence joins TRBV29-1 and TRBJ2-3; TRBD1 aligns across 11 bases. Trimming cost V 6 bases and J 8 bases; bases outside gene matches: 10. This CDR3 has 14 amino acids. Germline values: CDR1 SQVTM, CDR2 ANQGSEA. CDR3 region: CSVGSGTGGTTQYF. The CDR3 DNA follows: TGCAGCGTCGGATCCGGGACAGGGGGAACTACGCAGTATTTT.

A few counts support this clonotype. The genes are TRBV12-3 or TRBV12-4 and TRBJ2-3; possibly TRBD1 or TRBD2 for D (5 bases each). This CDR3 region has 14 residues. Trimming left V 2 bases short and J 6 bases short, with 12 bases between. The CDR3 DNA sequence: TGTGCCAGCAGTTTAAGGGACCCTCCCGATACGCAGTATTTT. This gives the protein CASSLRDPPDTQYF.

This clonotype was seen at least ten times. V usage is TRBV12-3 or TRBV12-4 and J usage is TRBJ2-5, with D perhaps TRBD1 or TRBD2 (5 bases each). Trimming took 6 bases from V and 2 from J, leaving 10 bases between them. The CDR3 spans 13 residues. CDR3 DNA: TGTGCCAGCAGGGGGGACCCACAAGAGACCCAGTACTTC. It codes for CASRGDPQETQYF.

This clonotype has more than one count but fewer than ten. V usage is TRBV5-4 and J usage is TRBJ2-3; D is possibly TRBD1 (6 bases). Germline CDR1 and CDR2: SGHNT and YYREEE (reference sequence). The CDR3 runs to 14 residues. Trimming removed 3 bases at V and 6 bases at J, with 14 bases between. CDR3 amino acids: CASSSYREGDTQYF. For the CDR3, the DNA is TGTGCCAGCAGCTCGTACAGGGAAGGGGATACGCAGTATTTT.

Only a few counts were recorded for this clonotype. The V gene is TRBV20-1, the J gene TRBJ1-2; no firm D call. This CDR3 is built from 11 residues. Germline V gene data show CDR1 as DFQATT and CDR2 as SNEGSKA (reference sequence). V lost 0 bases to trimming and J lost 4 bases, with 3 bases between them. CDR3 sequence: CSARDGYGYTF. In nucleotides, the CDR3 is TGCAGTGCTAGAGATGGCTATGGCTACACCTTC.

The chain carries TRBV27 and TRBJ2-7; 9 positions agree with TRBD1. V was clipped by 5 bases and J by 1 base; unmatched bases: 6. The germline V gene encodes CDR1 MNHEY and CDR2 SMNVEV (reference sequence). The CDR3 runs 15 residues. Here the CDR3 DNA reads TGTGCCAGCAGTCCGAGACAGGGGGTATCCTACGAGCAGTACTTC. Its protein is CASSPRQGVSYEQYF.

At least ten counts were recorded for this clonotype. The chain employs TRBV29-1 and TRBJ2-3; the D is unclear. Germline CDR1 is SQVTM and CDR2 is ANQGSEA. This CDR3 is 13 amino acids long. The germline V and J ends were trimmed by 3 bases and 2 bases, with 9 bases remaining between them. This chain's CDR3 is CSVDLGNTDTQYF. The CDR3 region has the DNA TGCAGCGTTGATCTGGGTAACACAGATACGCAGTATTTT.

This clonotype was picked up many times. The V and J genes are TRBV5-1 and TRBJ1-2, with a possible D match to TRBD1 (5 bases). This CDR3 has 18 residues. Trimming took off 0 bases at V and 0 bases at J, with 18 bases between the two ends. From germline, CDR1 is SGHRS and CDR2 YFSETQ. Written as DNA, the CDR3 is TGCGCCAGCAGCTTGGCCGAAACCCCAGGGACTTCTAACTATGGCTACACCTTC. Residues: CASSLAETPGTSNYGYTF.

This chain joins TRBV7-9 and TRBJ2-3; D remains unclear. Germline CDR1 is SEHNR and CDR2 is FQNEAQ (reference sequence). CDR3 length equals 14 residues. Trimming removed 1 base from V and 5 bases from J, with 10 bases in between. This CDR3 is CASSLVRPLDTQYF. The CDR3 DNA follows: TGTGCCAGCAGCTTAGTTCGCCCGCTAGATACGCAGTATTTT.

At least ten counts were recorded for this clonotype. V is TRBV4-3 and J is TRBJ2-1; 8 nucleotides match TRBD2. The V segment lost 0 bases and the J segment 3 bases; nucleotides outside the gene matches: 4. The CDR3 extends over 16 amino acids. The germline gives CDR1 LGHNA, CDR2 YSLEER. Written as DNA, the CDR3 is TGCGCCAGCAGCCAAGAGGGAAGCGGGAGCTACAATGAGCAGTTCTTC. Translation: CASSQEGSGSYNEQFF.

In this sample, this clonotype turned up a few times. DNA for the CDR3: TGTGCCAGTACTCAGGGGACGGCGCGGGAGCAGTACTTC. This translates into CASTQGTAREQYF. The chain combines TRBV19 with TRBJ2-7; perhaps TRBD1 as D (6 bases). Germline lookup yields CDR1 LNHDA and CDR2 SQIVND (reference sequence). The CDR3 has 13 amino acids. The V and J ends lost 7 bases and 7 bases respectively, with 17 bases between them.

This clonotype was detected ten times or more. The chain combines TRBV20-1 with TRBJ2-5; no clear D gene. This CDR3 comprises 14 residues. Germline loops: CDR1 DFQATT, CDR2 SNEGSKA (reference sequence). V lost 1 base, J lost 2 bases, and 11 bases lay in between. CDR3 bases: TGCAGTGCTAGAGGAGGCCCGTCGCAAGAGACCCAGTACTTC. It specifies CSARGGPSQETQYF.